This T cell receptor beta chain stems from a study of T-cell reconstitution after alpha-beta-depleted transplantation in children. Study results and limitations: It was newly produced T cells that mostly accounted for T-cell counts and diversity one year after transplant. Alpha-beta T cells about two months after transplant reportedly derived from several hundred expanded graft clones.

A TCRbeta library incorporating unique molecular identifiers was prepared. One entry per CDR3 protein, called by TCRdb with MiXCR from the PCR reads. The repertoire holds around 250,000 distinct CDR3 sequences, with roughly 26% as singletons. The germline V gene has CDR1 LNHNV and CDR2 YYDKDF (reference sequence). The CDR3 covers 13 residues. V was clipped by 0 bases and J by 2 bases, with 5 bases between them. This clonotype has ten or more counts. The antigen remains unidentified. The clonotype was recovered from a girl aged 2-10 years with Fanconi anemia, due to receive a stem cell transplant. The chain employs TRBV15 and TRBJ2-7; D call uncertain. This specimen consisted of PBMCs, obtained before TCRalphabeta/CD19-depleted stem cell transplant. The CDR3 reads CATSRDRPYEQYF. The DNA of the CDR3 is TGTGCCACCAGCAGAGACAGACCCTACGAGCAGTACTTC.